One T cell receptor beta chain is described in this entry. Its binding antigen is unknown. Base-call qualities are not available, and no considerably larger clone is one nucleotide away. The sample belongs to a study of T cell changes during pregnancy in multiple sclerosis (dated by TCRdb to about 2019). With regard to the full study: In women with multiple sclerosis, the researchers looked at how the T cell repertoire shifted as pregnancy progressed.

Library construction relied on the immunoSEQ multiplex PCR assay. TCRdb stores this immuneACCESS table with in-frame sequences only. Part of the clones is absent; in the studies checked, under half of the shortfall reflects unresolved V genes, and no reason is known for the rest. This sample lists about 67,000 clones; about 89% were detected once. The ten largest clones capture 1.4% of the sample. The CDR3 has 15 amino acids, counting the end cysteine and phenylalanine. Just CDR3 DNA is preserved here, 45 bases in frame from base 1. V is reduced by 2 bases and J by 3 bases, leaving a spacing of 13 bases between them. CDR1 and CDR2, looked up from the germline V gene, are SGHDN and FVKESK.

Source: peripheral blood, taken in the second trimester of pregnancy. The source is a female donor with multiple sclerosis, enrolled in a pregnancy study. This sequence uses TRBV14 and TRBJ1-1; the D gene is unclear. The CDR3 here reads CASSQLGRSHTEAFF. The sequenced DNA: TGTGCCAGCAGCCAACTGGGCAGGTCGCACACTGAAGCTTTCTTT.